These T cell receptor beta chains were read from a single sample in a study of cytomegalovirus exposure and HLA in healthy donors. Sequencing was performed with immunoSEQ multiplex PCR; in TCRdb, only in-frame clones are kept and a portion is missing. The sample lists approximately 160,000 clones; roughly 80% were seen once. The sequencing sample was made of PBMCs. The receptors derive from a male donor in good health and CMV-seronegative. Both conserved end residues are part of each CDR3. D genes are given only for firm matches. A clone size is listed for some rows: how often the clone was seen (once, few, many), or a class if it is expanded.

j_call	clone_size	d_call	v_call	cdr3_nt	cdr3_aa
TRBJ2-3	NA	NA	TRBV7-9	TGTGCCAGCAGCACAGACGGCGGGCACACAGATACGCAGTATTTT	CASSTDGGHTDTQYF
TRBJ2-7	NA	TRBD2	TRBV9	TGTGCCAGCAGCGTAGGGCCTAGCGGGGTAACTTACGAGCAGTACTTC	CASSVGPSGVTYEQYF
TRBJ2-7	NA	TRBD1	TRBV11-1	TGTGCCAGCAGCCCCGCCAGGGGGTACAAGTACTTC	CASSPARGYKYF
TRBJ1-4	NA	NA	TRBV19	TGTGCCAGTAGTCGCGCGGAAGGTCGGGATGAAAAACTGTTTTTT	CASSRAEGRDEKLFF
TRBJ2-7	NA	NA	TRBV7-9	TGTTCCAGCAGCCCCCTGGACATGTCCTACGAGCAGTACTTC	CSSSPLDMSYEQYF
TRBJ2-2	NA	NA	TRBV7-3	TGTGCCAGCAGCGCCACCCTAGCCCCCGGGGAGCTGTTTTTT	CASSATLAPGELFF
TRBJ1-6	NA	NA	TRBV9	TGTGCCAGCAGCGTCGCGGAGGGGAATTCACCCCTCCACTTT	CASSVAEGNSPLHF
TRBJ1-5	NA	TRBD1	TRBV2	TGTGCCAGCAGTGGAGGGGGCGAAGGCAATCAGCCCCAGCATTTT	CASSGGGEGNQPQHF
TRBJ2-7	NA	NA	TRBV4-1	TGCGCCAGCAGCCAAGATCCCTCGATTAGCTCCTACGAGCAGTACTTC	CASSQDPSISSYEQYF
TRBJ1-3	NA	NA	TRBV4-1	TGCGCCAGCAGCTCCCCTGGACAGAGCTCTGGAAACACCATATATTTT	CASSSPGQSSGNTIYF
TRBJ1-1	NA	TRBD1	TRBV6-5	TGTGCCGCCAGGGAAACAGGGGCTATGAACACTGAAGCTTTCTTT	CAARETGAMNTEAFF
TRBJ1-1	NA	NA	TRBV25-1	TGTGCCAGCAGTGAATTGCGGGGGTCTAGCACTGAAGCTTTCTTT	CASSELRGSSTEAFF
TRBJ2-5	once	NA	TRBV9	TGTGCCAGCGGGGTAGGGACAAACAACCAAGAGACCCAGTACTTC	CASGVGTNNQETQYF
TRBJ2-7	few	NA	TRBV19	TGTGCCAGTAAGTGGCGGGAAAACTCCTACGAGCAGTACTTC	CASKWRENSYEQYF
TRBJ1-2	few	TRBD1	TRBV6-6	TGTGCCAGCAGCAGGGACAGGGGCAAAGGTAGCTACACCTTC	CASSRDRGKGSYTF
TRBJ2-5	NA	TRBD2	TRBV19	TGTGCCAGTAGTAGAGGGACTAGCGGGAGGAAACGGGAGACCCAGTACTTC	CASSRGTSGRKRETQYF
TRBJ1-2	NA	NA	TRBV7-3	TGTGCCAGCAGTAAAGGTGGGGCCGAACCTGATGGCTACACCTTC	CASSKGGAEPDGYTF
TRBJ2-7	few	NA	TRBV6-5	TGTGCCAGCAGTTACTCGACAGGAGTCGACTACGAGCAGTACTTC	CASSYSTGVDYEQYF
TRBJ2-1	NA	TRBD2	TRBV4-2	TGTGCCAGCAGCCAAGATCGGCCCAGCGGGATTTACAATGAGCAGTTCTTC	CASSQDRPSGIYNEQFF
TRBJ2-1	NA	TRBD2	TRBV19	TGTGCCAGTAGTATTAGCGGGAGGGGAAATGAGCAGTTCTTC	CASSISGRGNEQFF
TRBJ2-7	NA	NA	TRBV7-9	TGTGCCAGCAGCTATAGAGCGACCTACGAGCAGTACTTC	CASSYRATYEQYF
TRBJ2-2	NA	NA	TRBV7-9	TGTTCCAGCAGCCCCCCGACAGTAAGCACCGGGGAGCTGTTTTTT	CSSSPPTVSTGELFF
TRBJ2-1	NA	NA	TRBV28	TGTGCCAGCAGTTTAGCACCAGCACTATACAATGAGCAGTTCTTC	CASSLAPALYNEQFF
TRBJ2-7	NA	NA	TRBV2	TGTGCCAGCATCACCAGGGGCCCCTACGAGCAGTACTTC	CASITRGPYEQYF
TRBJ1-1	NA	NA	TRBV29-1	TGCAGCTTTTCTGGACAGATGAACACTGAAGCTTTCTTT	CSFSGQMNTEAFF
TRBJ2-7	NA	NA	TRBV30	TGTGCCTGGACCCCGGGCAGGGTCTACGAGCAGTACTTC	CAWTPGRVYEQYF
TRBJ2-6	NA	TRBD1	TRBV30	TGTGCCTGGAGTGCCATGACAGGGCTGGCTGGGGCCAACGTCCTGACTTTC	CAWSAMTGLAGANVLTF
TRBJ2-4	NA	TRBD1	TRBV6-5	TGTGCCAGCAGTTACTCCGGGACAGGGCACGGGAACATTCAGTACTTC	CASSYSGTGHGNIQYF
TRBJ1-1	NA	NA	TRBV19	TGTGCCAGTAGGGCCAGGACTGAAGCTTTCTTT	CASRARTEAFF
TRBJ1-2	NA	NA	TRBV7-9	TGTGCCAGCAGCTCTAGCAGGACGGACCCCTATGGCTACACCTTC	CASSSSRTDPYGYTF
TRBJ2-7	few	TRBD1	TRBV6-5	TGTGCCAGCAGTTACTCTACCGGGACAGGGGGCCACGAGCAGTACTTC	CASSYSTGTGGHEQYF
TRBJ2-2	once	NA	TRBV9	TGTGCCAGCAGCGTAGGAGGTAGCCCCGGGGAGCTGTTTTTT	CASSVGGSPGELFF
TRBJ2-5	NA	NA	TRBV6-5	TGTGCCAGCAGTTACTCGAGGCCGAGGGAGGAGACCCAGTACTTC	CASSYSRPREETQYF
TRBJ2-7	NA	NA	TRBV7-8	TGTGCCAGCAGCTTAGGGCAGAAATACTACGAGCAGTACTTC	CASSLGQKYYEQYF
TRBJ2-7	few	NA	TRBV27	TGTGCCAGCAGTTTACGGGGGAGGGGGACCTACGAGCAGTACTTC	CASSLRGRGTYEQYF
TRBJ1-3	few	NA	TRBV7-8	TGTGCCAGCAGCTTAGCCGGTGGAGGGGGAAACACCATATATTTT	CASSLAGGGGNTIYF
TRBJ2-7	NA	TRBD1	TRBV7-9	TGTGCCAGCAGCTTCAGGGGGCCCTACGAGCAGTACTTC	CASSFRGPYEQYF
TRBJ1-2	NA	TRBD1	TRBV7-9	TGTGCCAGCAGCCGGGGACAGGGGGCGTATGGCTACACCTTC	CASSRGQGAYGYTF
TRBJ1-1	NA	TRBD1	TRBV27	TGTGCCAGCAGTCCGGGACAGGCGAACACTGAAGCTTTCTTT	CASSPGQANTEAFF
TRBJ2-3	NA	NA	TRBV2	TGTGCCACGGGAATTAAAACAGATACGCAGTATTTT	CATGIKTDTQYF
TRBJ2-7	few	TRBD1	TRBV5-6	TGTGCCAGCTCCGGGACAGGGGATGACGAGCAGTACTTC	CASSGTGDDEQYF